Following are 32 T cell receptor beta chains from one sample sequenced in a study of blood T cell repertoires in COVID-19 (dated by TCRdb to about 2020). Libraries were prepared through the immunoSEQ multiplex PCR assay. Here the immuneACCESS table is served through TCRdb, limited to in-frame sequences with V and J called. Missing clones are a known gap in these copies; in checked studies unresolved V genes cover under half, and the rest lacks a known reason. The sample table contains 65,000 to 70,000 clones; only one count was recorded for about 86% of them. Jointly, the top ten make up 16% of the sample. The specimen sequenced was peripheral blood. These receptor sequences come from a man aged 35 to 55 with COVID-19, enrolled during active disease.

The chain is built from TRBV11-1 and TRBJ2-3; 11 bases line up with TRBD2. CDR3 length: 14 residues. The V and J ends lost 4 bases and 5 bases, in that order; junction bases with no gene match: 2. Germline V gene lookup returns CDR1 SGHAT and CDR2 FQDESV (reference sequence). This chain's CDR3 is CASSSTSGGDTQYF. The CDR3 DNA sequence: TGTGCCAGCAGCTCCACTAGCGGGGGAGATACGCAGTATTTT. The complete variable domain, with remaining parts taken from reference TRBV11-1 and TRBJ2-3, reads EAEVAQSPRYKITEKSQAVAFWCDPISGHATLYWYRQILGQGPELLVQFQDESVVDDSQLPKDRFSAERLKGVDSTLKIQPAELGDSAMYLCASSSTSGGDTQYFGPGTRLTVL.

This chain links TRBV18 with TRBJ1-2; possible D gene TRBD1, 6 bases. Germline V gene sequence: CDR1 KGHSH, CDR2 LQKENI. Trimming cost V 3 bases and J 8 bases, with 13 bases left between them. This CDR3 contains 13 residues. DNA for the CDR3: TGTGCCAGCTCACCGGAAGGGGGAGAGGGCTACACCTTC. Protein sequence: CASSPEGGEGYTF.

The chain uses TRBV15 and TRBJ2-5; tentative D call: TRBD2 (6 bases). The germline CDR1 and CDR2 sequences are LNHNV and YYDKDF (reference sequence). The CDR3 sequence is 13 residues long. Trimming stripped 1 base from V and 3 bases from J, with 6 bases between. The CDR3 DNA follows: TGTGCCACCAGCAGAGGGAGGGAAGAGACCCAGTACTTC. Protein sequence: CATSRGREETQYF.

This clone has a single count. The chain has TRBV6-5 and TRBJ1-2; 9 nucleotides agree with TRBD1. This CDR3 is built from 14 residues. The germline V gene encodes CDR1 MNHEY and CDR2 SVGAGI. V shed 7 bases, J shed 6 bases, and the junction held 9 bases outside the gene matches. The CDR3 loop is CASTQQGALNGYTF. As DNA, the CDR3 is TGTGCCAGCACCCAACAGGGGGCCTTAAATGGCTACACCTTC.

The chain recombines TRBV19 with TRBJ1-1, with D hard to call. In germline, CDR1 is LNHDA, CDR2 SQIVND (reference sequence). This CDR3 is built from 12 residues. With 1 base removed from V and 10 bases from J, the gap between germline ends came to 10 bases. The CDR3 loop is CASSIVDGIAFF. The CDR3 coding sequence is TGTGCCAGTAGTATAGTTGACGGGATAGCTTTCTTT.

J is TRBJ2-7 and V is TRBV11-1; TRBD2 is a possible D gene (6 bases). V lost 3 bases and J lost 9, with 18 bases in between. CDR1 is SGHAT, CDR2 FQDESV, per germline (reference sequence). The CDR3 contains 14 residues. Here the CDR3 reads CASSFAVEGRVQYF. CDR3 bases: TGTGCCAGCAGCTTTGCCGTGGAGGGAAGGGTGCAGTACTTC. Full variable domain (outside the CDR3, taken from reference TRBV11-1 and TRBJ2-7): EAEVAQSPRYKITEKSQAVAFWCDPISGHATLYWYRQILGQGPELLVQFQDESVVDDSQLPKDRFSAERLKGVDSTLKIQPAELGDSAMYLCASSFAVEGRVQYFGPGTRLTVT.

The V call is TRBV30, the J call TRBJ2-1, with 9 bases that match TRBD2. V lost 4 bases to trimming and J lost 2 bases; unmatched junction nucleotides: 6. Germline CDR1 reads GTSNPN; CDR2 reads SVGIG (reference sequence). This CDR3 has 15 amino acids. In DNA form, the CDR3 reads TGTGCCTGGACCCTCGGACTAGCGCCCTACAATGAGCAGTTCTTC. Translation: CAWTLGLAPYNEQFF.

The rearrangement joins TRBV2 to TRBJ1-1; 7 bases line up with TRBD1. This CDR3 is 13 amino acids long. Trimming removed 10 bases from V and 0 bases from J; junction bases left unmatched: 5. CDR1 and CDR2 from the germline V gene are SNHLY and FYNNEI. The CDR3 nucleotides are TGTGCCACCCCAGGGGGGTTGAACACTGAAGCTTTCTTT. Its protein product is CATPGGLNTEAFF.

V is TRBV5-5 and J is TRBJ1-1, with D perhaps TRBD1 (6 bases). The length of the CDR3 is 14 residues. Germline assignment: CDR1 SGHKS and CDR2 YYEKEE (reference sequence). V shed 5 bases and J shed 1 base, with 12 bases lying between them. CDR3 amino acids: CASSYGGANTEAFF. The DNA of the CDR3 is TGTGCCAGCAGTTACGGGGGGGCGAACACTGAAGCTTTCTTT.

The chain has TRBV28 and TRBJ2-7, with 12 bases lining up with TRBD1. V shed 5 bases, J shed 4 bases, and the junction held 6 bases outside the gene matches. The CDR3 spans 15 residues. Germline-derived CDR1 and CDR2 are MDHEN and SYDVKM. CDR3 region: CASSLGQGAGYEQYF. The CDR3 DNA is TGTGCCAGCAGTCTGGGACAGGGGGCGGGTTACGAGCAGTACTTC.

This sequence joins TRBV7-2 and TRBJ2-5; 7 nucleotides agree with TRBD1. V shed 1 base, J shed 2 bases, and the junction held 7 bases outside the gene matches. The CDR3 runs to 16 residues. Germline CDR1 reads SGHTA; CDR2 reads FQGNSA. The CDR3 nucleotides are TGTGCCAGCAGCTTAGTGGGGACAGCCAAACAAGAGACCCAGTACTTC. Translating gives CASSLVGTAKQETQYF.

The V gene is TRBV29-1, the J gene TRBJ2-7, with D perhaps matching TRBD1 (5 bases). The CDR3 has 14 residues. With 4 bases removed from V and 0 bases from J, the gap between germline ends came to 13 bases. Germline V CDR1 and CDR2: SQVTM, ANQGSEA. The CDR3 sequence is CSVAKGSSSYEQYF. CDR3 nucleotides: TGCAGCGTTGCAAAGGGGTCCAGCTCCTACGAGCAGTACTTC.

This clone has just a few counts. V is TRBV5-4 and J is TRBJ2-7; 9 nucleotides match TRBD1. Germline CDR1 reads SGHNT; CDR2 reads YYREEE (reference sequence). The CDR3 is 13 residues long. V lost 7 bases and J lost 6; bases outside the gene matches: 8. The CDR3 DNA follows: TGTGCCAGCGCACCGGGACAGGGACTCGAGCAGTACTTC. Its translation: CASAPGQGLEQYF.

This chain uses TRBV27 with TRBJ1-2; D call uncertain. The CDR3 runs 13 residues. Between the trimmed V and J ends, which lost 6 bases and 1 base, there was a span of 9 bases. Germline CDR1 and CDR2: MNHEY and SMNVEV (reference sequence). CDR3 loop: CASRDGSNYGYTF. The CDR3, as DNA: TGTGCCAGCAGAGACGGGAGTAACTATGGCTACACCTTC.

This chain uses TRBV5-1 with TRBJ1-2, with 7 bases that match TRBD1. V dropped 6 bases and J dropped 2; count of bases not matched to a gene: 10. CDR3 size: 15 residues. Germline V gene data show CDR1 as SGHRS and CDR2 as YFSETQ. The CDR3 bases are TGCGCCAGCAAATACAGGGGTAGTACCAACTATGGCTACACCTTC. Amino acid sequence: CASKYRGSTNYGYTF.

This sequence joins TRBV7-3 and TRBJ1-2, with 10 bases identical to TRBD1. Germline loops: CDR1 SGHTA, CDR2 FQGTGA. The CDR3 has 16 amino acids. Trimming took 5 bases from V and 0 from J; bases not matched to a gene: 6. CDR3 amino acids: CASSPGQGRANYGYTF. The CDR3 DNA reads TGTGCCAGCAGCCCGGGACAGGGGAGAGCTAACTATGGCTACACCTTC.

The V and J genes are TRBV2 and TRBJ1-4; D is undetermined. Germline CDR1 reads SNHLY; CDR2 reads FYNNEI. This CDR3 region has 15 residues. V lost 1 base and J 11 bases, leaving 17 bases between the germline ends. The CDR3 sequence is CASSEGETHRGKLFF. CDR3 sequence (DNA): TGTGCCAGCAGTGAAGGTGAGACTCACCGCGGTAAACTGTTTTTT.

The genes are TRBV7-2 and TRBJ1-6; 10 positions match TRBD1. CDR3 length: 15 residues. The V gene end was trimmed by 5 bases and the J gene end by 9 bases; junction bases not matched to a gene: 7. Per the germline V gene, CDR1 is SGHTA and CDR2 is FQGNSA. In DNA, the CDR3 is TGTGCCAGCAGCCCCTCGGGACAGGGGATTTCACCCCTCCACTTT. Its protein is CASSPSGQGISPLHF.

The chain links TRBV12-3 or TRBV12-4 to TRBJ1-1; D unresolved. Trimming cost V 7 bases and J 6 bases, with 12 bases left between them. The CDR3 sequence is 12 residues long. The CDR3 here is CASTTYSAEAFF. In DNA form, the CDR3 reads TGTGCCAGCACCACCTATAGCGCTGAAGCTTTCTTT.

The chain combines TRBV3-1 (or the pseudogene TRBV3-2) with TRBJ2-7, with a tentative D call TRBD1 (5 bases). Germline CDR1 and CDR2: LGHDT and YNNKEL (reference sequence). The CDR3 sequence is 11 residues long. The V end lost 5 bases, the J end lost 7 bases, and 9 bases lay between the germline ends. CDR3 coding DNA: TGTGCCAGCAGCTTACGACAGGAGCAGTACTTC. Translated: CASSLRQEQYF.

The chain links TRBV3-1 (or the pseudogene TRBV3-2) to TRBJ2-2; 7 nucleotides line up with TRBD1. V lost 4 bases and J lost 7; bases outside the gene matches: 0. CDR3 size: 12 residues. Germline V gene data show CDR1 as LGHDT and CDR2 as YNNKEL (reference sequence). The CDR3 DNA is TGTGCCAGCAGCCGGGACAGCGGGGAGCTGTTTTTT. Translated, it gives CASSRDSGELFF.

This rearrangement joins TRBV3-1 (or the pseudogene TRBV3-2) to TRBJ1-2; D remains ambiguous. This CDR3 is 13 amino acids long. V was clipped by 4 bases and J by 7 bases, with 13 bases between them. CDR1 is LGHDT and CDR2 is YNNKEL in the germline V gene (reference sequence). CDR3 DNA sequence: TGTGCCAGCAGCCCCAATGCGGGGTCTGGCTACACCTTC. This codes for CASSPNAGSGYTF.

V gene TRBV5-1 combines with J gene TRBJ1-1, with 8 bases that match TRBD1. Germline values: CDR1 SGHRS, CDR2 YFSETQ. The CDR3 has 15 residues. V shed 3 bases, J shed 1 base, and the junction held 5 bases outside the gene matches. The CDR3 loop reads CASSSGQGQNTEAFF. Written as DNA, the CDR3 is TGCGCCAGCAGCTCAGGACAGGGACAGAACACTGAAGCTTTCTTT.

CDR3 sequence: CASSQDSGNYGYTF. CDR3 DNA: TGTGCCAGCAGCCAAGATAGCGGAAACTATGGCTACACCTTC. The chain is built from TRBV3-1 (or the pseudogene TRBV3-2) and TRBJ1-2, with D unresolved. This CDR3 is 14 amino acids long. Trimming took off 0 bases at V and 2 bases at J, with 7 bases between the two ends. Looked up from germline, CDR1 is LGHDT and CDR2 is YNNKEL (reference sequence).

The chain joins TRBV30 to TRBJ2-3; 8 nucleotides match TRBD2. The CDR3 is 17 amino acids. Germline assignment: CDR1 GTSNPN and CDR2 SVGIG (reference sequence). V gave up 1 base and J gave up 0 bases; unmatched junction bases: 9. The CDR3 here is CAWSGAGAFSSTDTQYF. In nucleotides, the CDR3 is TGTGCCTGGAGTGGAGCGGGGGCCTTCTCTAGCACAGATACGCAGTATTTT.

The chain carries TRBV7-9 and TRBJ2-1; 9 bases agree with TRBD2. Germline V gene lookup returns CDR1 SEHNR and CDR2 FQNEAQ (reference sequence). J was trimmed by 10 bases and V by 4 bases; bases with no gene match: 8. This CDR3 is 14 amino acids long. The CDR3 DNA reads TGTGCCAGCAGCTCAGGATGGGGACTAGCAGAGCAGTTCTTC. Translation: CASSSGWGLAEQFF.

V gene TRBV28 combines with J gene TRBJ2-5; D is perhaps TRBD2 (5 bases). The V and J ends lost 2 bases and 4 bases respectively, with 5 bases between them. The CDR3 consists of 12 residues. Germline values: CDR1 MDHEN, CDR2 SYDVKM. The DNA for the CDR3 is TGTGCCAGCAGTTTAGAGGGAGAGACCCAGTACTTC. Protein product: CASSLEGETQYF.

The V gene is TRBV28, the J gene TRBJ1-5; D is undetermined. CDR3 size: 12 residues. V was trimmed by 3 bases and J by 12 bases, leaving 12 bases between them. Germline V CDR1 and CDR2: MDHEN, SYDVKM. CDR3 region: CASSFLRAGQHF. CDR3 nucleotide sequence: TGTGCCAGCAGTTTTCTTAGGGCGGGCCAGCATTTT. Drawing the rest from reference TRBV28 and TRBJ1-5, the complete variable domain is DVKVTQSSRYLVKRTGEKVFLECVQDMDHENMFWYRQDPGLGLRLIYFSYDVKMKEKGDIPEGYSVSREKKERFSLILESASTNQTSMYLCASSFLRAGQHFGDGTRLSIL.

The chain combines TRBV11-2 with TRBJ1-6, with TRBD1 matching 12 bases. Germline assignment: CDR1 SGHAT and CDR2 FQNNGV. The CDR3 has 15 amino acids. V lost 6 bases and J lost 7; bases outside the gene matches: 4. This chain's CDR3 is CASSSGTGGNSPLHF. CDR3 DNA sequence: TGTGCCAGCAGTTCCGGGACAGGGGGCAATTCACCCCTCCACTTT.

CDR3 loop: CASSLGAFSYNEQFF. DNA for the CDR3: TGCGCCAGCAGCTTGGGGGCATTCTCCTACAATGAGCAGTTCTTC. The V gene is TRBV5-1, the J gene TRBJ2-1; no definite D call. V was pared by 0 bases and J by 0 bases, with 7 bases between. Germline V gene sequence: CDR1 SGHRS, CDR2 YFSETQ. The CDR3 spans 15 residues.

The V and J genes are TRBV28 and TRBJ1-3; TRBD1 matches 7 bases. Germline V CDR1 and CDR2: MDHEN, SYDVKM. The CDR3 runs 16 residues. Germline trimming cut 4 bases from V and 4 bases from J; bases unmatched to any gene: 10. CDR3 DNA: TGTGCCAGCAGTTCTCGTTACGGGACAGAGGGAAACACCATATATTTT. This gives the protein CASSSRYGTEGNTIYF.

The J gene is TRBJ2-7, the V gene TRBV30, with D maybe TRBD2 (5 bases). Germline V CDR1 and CDR2: GTSNPN, SVGIG (reference sequence). Trimming took off 0 bases at V and 0 bases at J, with 6 bases between the two ends. This CDR3 contains 13 residues. The CDR3 is CAWSVTSSYEQYF. The CDR3 bases are TGTGCCTGGAGTGTTACTAGCTCCTACGAGCAGTACTTC.